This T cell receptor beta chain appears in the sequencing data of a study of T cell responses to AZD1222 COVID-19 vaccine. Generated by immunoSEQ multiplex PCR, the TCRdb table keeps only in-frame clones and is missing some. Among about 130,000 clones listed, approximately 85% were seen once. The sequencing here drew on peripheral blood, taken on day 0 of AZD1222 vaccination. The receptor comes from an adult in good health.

The DNA of the CDR3 is TGTGCCAGCAGCCACGGAGGCTTGAACACTGAAGCTTTCTTT. Translated, it gives CASSHGGLNTEAFF. The J gene is TRBJ1-1, the V gene TRBV3-1 (or the pseudogene TRBV3-2); D gene uncertain. Germline V lookup: CDR1 LGHDT, CDR2 YNNKEL (reference sequence). The CDR3 is 14 amino acids. V lost 3 bases to trimming and J lost 0 bases, with 8 bases between them.